The entry that follows covers one TCR beta chain sequence. Its antigen remains unknown. CDR1 and CDR2 (germline): SGHRS, YFSETQ. V was shortened by 3 bases and J by 9 bases, with 22 bases between the two germline ends. The CDR3 covers 16 residues. Time point: week 23, last vaccination. Each dose delivered 300 ug of mutant IDH1 20-mer peptide subcutaneously with imiquimod. The data stem from a study of a mutant IDH1 vaccine in newly diagnosed glioma. Overall study findings and caveats: Detectable vaccine-induced immune responses arose in approximately 93% of patients.

TCRdb keeps only in-frame clones here, not all; method: immunoSEQ multiplex PCR. The data contain about 54,000 clones, approximately 80% of them singletons. Sample: PBMCs, taken from a glioma patient whose treatment included an IDH1 peptide vaccine. The sequence was collected from a man aged 40-49 years with glioma. The chain links TRBV5-1 to TRBJ2-1; possible D gene TRBD1, 6 bases. CDR3 bases: TGCGCCAGCAGCTACTACTCCGGGACAACCCGAGGTGAGCAGTTCTTC. Protein product: CASSYYSGTTRGEQFF.